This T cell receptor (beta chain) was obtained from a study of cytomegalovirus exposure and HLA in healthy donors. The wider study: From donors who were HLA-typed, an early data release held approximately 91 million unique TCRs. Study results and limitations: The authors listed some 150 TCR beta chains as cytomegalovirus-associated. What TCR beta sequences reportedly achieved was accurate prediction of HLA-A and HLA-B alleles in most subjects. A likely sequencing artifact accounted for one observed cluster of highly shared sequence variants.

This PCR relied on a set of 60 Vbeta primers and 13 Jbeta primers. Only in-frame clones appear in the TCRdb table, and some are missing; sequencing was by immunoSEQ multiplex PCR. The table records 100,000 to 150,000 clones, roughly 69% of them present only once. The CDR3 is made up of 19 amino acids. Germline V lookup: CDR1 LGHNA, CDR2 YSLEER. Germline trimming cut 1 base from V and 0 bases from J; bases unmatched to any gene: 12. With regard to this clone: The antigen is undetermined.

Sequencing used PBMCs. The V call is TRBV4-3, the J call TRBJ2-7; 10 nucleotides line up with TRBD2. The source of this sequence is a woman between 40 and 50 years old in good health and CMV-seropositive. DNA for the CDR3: TGCGCCAGCAGCCAAGGGAGCAGTATGGCTAGCGGGAGCTCCTACGAGCAGTACTTC. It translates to CASSQGSSMASGSSYEQYF.